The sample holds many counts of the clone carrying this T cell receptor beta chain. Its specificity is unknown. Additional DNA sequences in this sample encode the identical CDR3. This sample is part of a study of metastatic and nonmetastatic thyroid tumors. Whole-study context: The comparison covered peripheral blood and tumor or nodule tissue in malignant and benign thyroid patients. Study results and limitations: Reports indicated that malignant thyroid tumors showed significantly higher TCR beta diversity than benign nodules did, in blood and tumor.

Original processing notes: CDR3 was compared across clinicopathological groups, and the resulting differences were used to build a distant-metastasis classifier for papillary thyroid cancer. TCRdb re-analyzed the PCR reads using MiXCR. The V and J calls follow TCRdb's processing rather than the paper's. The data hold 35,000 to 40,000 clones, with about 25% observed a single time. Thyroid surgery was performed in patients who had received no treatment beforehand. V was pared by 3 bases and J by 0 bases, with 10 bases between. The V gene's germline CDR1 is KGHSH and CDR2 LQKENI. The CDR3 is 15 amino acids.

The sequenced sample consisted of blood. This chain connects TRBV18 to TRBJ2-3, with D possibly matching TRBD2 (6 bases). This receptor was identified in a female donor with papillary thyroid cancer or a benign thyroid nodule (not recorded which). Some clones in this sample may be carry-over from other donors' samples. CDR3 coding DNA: TGTGCCAGCTCACCTAGCGGAGCCAGCACAGATACGCAGTATTTT. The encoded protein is CASSPSGASTDTQYF.